This entry is about one TCR beta chain. The target antigen is unknown. This record belongs to a study of graft-versus-host responses after intestinal transplantation. Whole-study results and caveats: Ileal or blood samples showed some GvH clones first, and such clones were also found in recipient marrow.

CDR1 and CDR2 (germline): SGHRS, YFSETQ. V was trimmed by 3 bases and J by 0 bases, leaving 15 bases between them. This CDR3 comprises 16 residues. The table came from immunoSEQ multiplex PCR; TCRdb's copy has only in-frame clones and leaves some out. The repertoire includes some 130,000 clones, over 85% of them detected once, and roughly 0.16% sits in the top ten. This specimen consisted of unstimulated CD4+ T cells sorted from spleen or lymph node cells, obtained before intestinal transplant. The receptor's source is a human donor who received an intestinal transplant. V is TRBV5-1 and J is TRBJ1-1, with D uncertain. CDR3 in amino acids: CASSSGRNPLNTEAFF. CDR3 nucleotide sequence: TGCGCCAGCAGCTCGGGCCGTAATCCCCTGAACACTGAAGCTTTCTTT. Variable domain in full (rest from reference TRBV5-1 and TRBJ1-1): KAGVTQTPRYLIKTRGQQVTLSCSPISGHRSVSWYQQTPGQGLQFLFEYFSETQRNKGNFPGRFSGRQFSNSRSEMNVSTLELGDSALYLCASSSGRNPLNTEAFFGQGTRLTVV.